This T cell receptor beta chain was recovered during a study of graft-versus-host responses after intestinal transplantation. Overall study: For approximately three years after anti-thymocyte globulin induction, all recipients took tacrolimus and steroids.

Note on this clone: What it binds is unknown.

Germline loops: CDR1 SGHRS, CDR2 YFSETQ. CDR3 length: 13 amino acids. V dropped 4 bases and J dropped 6 bases, with 13 bases sitting between them. Method: immunoSEQ multiplex PCR; TCRdb's copy keeps in-frame clones and lacks some. The data contain 99,000 or so clones, approximately 90% of them singletons. Notes on the study in general: Individuals who had graft-donor T cell macrochimerism had allografts that showed high graft-versus-host to host-versus-graft clonal ratios. Recipient marrow contained GvH clones, some of which appeared first in ileum or blood.

This specimen was unstimulated CD8+ T cells sorted from spleen or lymph node cells, taken before transplant. The TCR was taken from a human donor who was the organ donor for an intestinal transplant. V gene TRBV5-1 combines with J gene TRBJ1-2; D may be TRBD1 (5 bases). CDR3 in DNA: TGCGCCAGCAGCGCGTCGGGGGTTCATGGCTACACCTTC. This translates into CASSASGVHGYTF.